There are many counts of the clone carrying this TCR beta chain. The sample belongs to a study of T cells in Graves' hyperthyroidism and ophthalmopathy. Trimming removed 2 bases at V and 1 base at J, with 10 bases between. The CDR3 consists of 15 residues. TCR beta CDR3 sequences were amplified from RNA transcripts. In the first-round RT-PCR of the TCR CDR3, the HTBI primer set was used. TCRdb re-derived calls from the multiplex PCR reads in MiXCR, one entry per CDR3 protein. The sample has 650,000 to 750,000 distinct CDR3 sequences; 14% are singletons. The chain has TRBV12-3 or TRBV12-4 and TRBJ2-3; TRBD2 is a possible D gene (6 bases). Sequenced material: blood. This clonotype originated in a woman aged 18-29 years with Graves' hyperthyroidism. CDR3 loop: CASSLLSSGTDTQYF. The CDR3 DNA is TGTGCCAGCAGTTTATTGTCTAGCGGCACAGATACGCAGTATTTT.